This TCR beta chain was observed in a study of T cells in Graves' hyperthyroidism and ophthalmopathy. Points from the study as a whole: Blood also held most thyroid clonotypes expanded beyond 0.001.

CDR3 length: 14 amino acids. The V and J ends lost 4 bases and 1 base, in that order; junction bases with no gene match: 2. Germline values: CDR1 ENHRY, CDR2 SYGVKD. This clonotype was counted many times. Its antigen is not known. Using RNA transcripts as the source, TCR beta CDR3 regions were amplified. HTBI primers were used for first-round RT-PCR of the TCR CDR3. Each CDR3 protein is one row after TCRdb ran MiXCR on the multiplex PCR reads. The data hold 250,000 to 300,000 distinct CDR3 sequences, with roughly 14% observed a single time. This TCR derives from a woman aged 25 to 45 with Graves' hyperthyroidism that later progressed to Graves' ophthalmopathy. The J gene is TRBJ1-1, the V gene TRBV10-3; 8 positions match TRBD1. Sequenced input: blood. The CDR3 DNA is TGTGCCATCAGTGGGCAGGGGGCGAACACTGAAGCTTTCTTT. Translation gives CAISGQGANTEAFF.